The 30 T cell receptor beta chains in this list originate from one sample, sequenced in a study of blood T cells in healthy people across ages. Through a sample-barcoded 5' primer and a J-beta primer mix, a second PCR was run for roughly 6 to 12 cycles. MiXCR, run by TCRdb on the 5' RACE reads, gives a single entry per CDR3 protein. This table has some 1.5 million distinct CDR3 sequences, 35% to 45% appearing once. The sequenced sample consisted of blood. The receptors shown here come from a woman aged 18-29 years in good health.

The CDR3 nucleotides are TGTGCCAGCAGCTTCTTGGGGGGGCGCAAAGACTATGGCTACACCTTC. Protein product: CASSFLGGRKDYGYTF. The rearrangement joins TRBV7-9 to TRBJ1-2, with D perhaps matching TRBD1 (6 bases). The length of the CDR3 is 16 residues. Germline values: CDR1 SEHNR, CDR2 FQNEAQ (reference sequence). Trimming removed 3 bases from V and 3 bases from J, with 17 bases in between.

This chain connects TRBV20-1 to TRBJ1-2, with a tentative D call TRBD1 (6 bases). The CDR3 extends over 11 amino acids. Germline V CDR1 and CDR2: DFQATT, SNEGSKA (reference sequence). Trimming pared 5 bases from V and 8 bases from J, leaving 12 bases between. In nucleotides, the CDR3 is TGCAGTGCTGGATACAGGGAGGGCTACACCTTC. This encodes CSAGYREGYTF.

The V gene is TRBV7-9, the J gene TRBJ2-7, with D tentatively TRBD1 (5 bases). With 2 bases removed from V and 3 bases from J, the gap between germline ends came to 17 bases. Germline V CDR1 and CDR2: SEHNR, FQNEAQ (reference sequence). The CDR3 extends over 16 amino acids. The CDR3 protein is CASSLYVTGPNYEQYF. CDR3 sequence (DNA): TGTGCCAGCAGCTTATACGTCACAGGTCCAAACTACGAGCAGTACTTC.

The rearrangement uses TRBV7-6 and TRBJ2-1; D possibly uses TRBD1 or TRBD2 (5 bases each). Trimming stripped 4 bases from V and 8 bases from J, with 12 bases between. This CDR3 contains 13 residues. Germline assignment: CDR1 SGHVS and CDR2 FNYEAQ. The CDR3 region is CASSWGRGHEQFF. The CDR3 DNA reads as TGTGCCAGCAGCTGGGGGAGAGGCCATGAGCAGTTCTTC. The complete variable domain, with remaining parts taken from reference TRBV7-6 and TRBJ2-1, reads GAGVSQSPRYKVTKRGQDVALRCDPISGHVSLYWYRQALGQGPEFLTYFNYEAQQDKSGLPNDRFSAERPEGSISTLTIQRTEQRDSAMYRCASSWGRGHEQFFGPGTRLTVL.

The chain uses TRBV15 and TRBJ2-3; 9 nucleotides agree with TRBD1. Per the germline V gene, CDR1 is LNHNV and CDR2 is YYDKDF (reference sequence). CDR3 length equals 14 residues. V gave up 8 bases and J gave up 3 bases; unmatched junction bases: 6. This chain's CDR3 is CATVTGGLTDTQYF. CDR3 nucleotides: TGTGCCACCGTGACAGGGGGTTTGACAGATACGCAGTATTTT.

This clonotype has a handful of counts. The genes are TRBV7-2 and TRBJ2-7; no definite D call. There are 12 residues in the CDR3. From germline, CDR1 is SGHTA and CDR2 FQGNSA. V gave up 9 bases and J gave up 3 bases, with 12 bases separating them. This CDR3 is CASRVLNYEQYF. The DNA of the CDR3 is TGTGCCAGTAGGGTACTTAACTACGAGCAGTACTTC.

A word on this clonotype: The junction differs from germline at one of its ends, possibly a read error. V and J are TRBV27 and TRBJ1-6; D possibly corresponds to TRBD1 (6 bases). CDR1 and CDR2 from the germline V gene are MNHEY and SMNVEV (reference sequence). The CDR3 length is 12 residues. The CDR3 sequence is CANSTGFSPLHF. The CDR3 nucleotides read TGTGCCAACAGTACAGGGTTCTCACCCCTCCACTTT.

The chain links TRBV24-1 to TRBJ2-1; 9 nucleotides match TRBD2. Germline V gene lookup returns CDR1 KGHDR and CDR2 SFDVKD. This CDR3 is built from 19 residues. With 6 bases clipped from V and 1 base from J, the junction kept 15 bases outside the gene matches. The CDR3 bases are TGTGCCACCAGTTTAGGGGGGGCTAGCGGGATATTATCCTACAATGAGCAGTTCTTC. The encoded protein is CATSLGGASGILSYNEQFF.

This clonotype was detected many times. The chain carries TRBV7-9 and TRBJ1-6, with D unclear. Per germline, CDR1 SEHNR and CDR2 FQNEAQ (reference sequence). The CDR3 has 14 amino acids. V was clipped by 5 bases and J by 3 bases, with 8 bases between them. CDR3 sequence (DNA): TGTGCCAGCAGCCCACGGAACTATAATTCACCCCTCCACTTT. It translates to CASSPRNYNSPLHF.

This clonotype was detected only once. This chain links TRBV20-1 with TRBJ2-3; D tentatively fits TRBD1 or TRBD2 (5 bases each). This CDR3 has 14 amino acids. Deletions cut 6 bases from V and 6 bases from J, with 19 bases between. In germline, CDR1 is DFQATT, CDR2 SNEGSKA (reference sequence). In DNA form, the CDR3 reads TGCAGTGCAAAAGAGGGGCTGGCGTCGGATACGCAGTATTTT. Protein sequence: CSAKEGLASDTQYF.

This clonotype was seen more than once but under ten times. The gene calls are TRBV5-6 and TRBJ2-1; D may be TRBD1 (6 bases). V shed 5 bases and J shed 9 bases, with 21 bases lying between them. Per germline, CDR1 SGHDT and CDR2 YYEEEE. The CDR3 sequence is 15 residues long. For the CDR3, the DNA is TGTGCCAGCAGGTTACAGTTGGGGGCAGGTTTTGAGCAGTTCTTC. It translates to CASRLQLGAGFEQFF.

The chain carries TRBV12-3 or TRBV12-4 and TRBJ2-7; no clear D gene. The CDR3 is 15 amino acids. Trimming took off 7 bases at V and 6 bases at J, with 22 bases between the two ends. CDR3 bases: TGTGCCAGCACAAAAACTAACCACAACCTGGGCGAGCAGTACTTC. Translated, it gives CASTKTNHNLGEQYF.

The CDR3: CASSLERLGDEKLFF. As DNA, the CDR3 is TGTGCCAGCAGCTTAGAGAGGCTGGGGGATGAAAAACTGTTTTTT. The chain has TRBV7-9 and TRBJ1-4; a possible D gene is TRBD1 (5 bases). From germline, CDR1 is SEHNR and CDR2 FQNEAQ (reference sequence). The V gene lost 1 base and the J gene lost 6 bases, with 12 bases spanning the gap. The CDR3 runs to 15 residues.

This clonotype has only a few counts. The CDR3 is CSARDFPSGRADYEQYF. In nucleotides, the CDR3 is TGCAGTGCTAGAGATTTCCCCAGCGGGAGGGCCGACTACGAGCAGTACTTC. The chain carries TRBV20-1 and TRBJ2-7; 10 positions agree with TRBD2. This CDR3 region has 17 residues. Per germline, CDR1 DFQATT and CDR2 SNEGSKA (reference sequence). Germline trimming cut 0 bases from V and 3 bases from J; bases unmatched to any gene: 11.

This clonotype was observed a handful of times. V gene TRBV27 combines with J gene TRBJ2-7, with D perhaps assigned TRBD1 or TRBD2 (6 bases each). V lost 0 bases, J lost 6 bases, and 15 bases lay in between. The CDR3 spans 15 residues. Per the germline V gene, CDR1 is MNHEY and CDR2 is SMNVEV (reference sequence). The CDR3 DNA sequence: TGTGCCAGCAGTTTATCGGTGGGGGGCACAGGCGAGCAGTACTTC. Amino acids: CASSLSVGGTGEQYF.

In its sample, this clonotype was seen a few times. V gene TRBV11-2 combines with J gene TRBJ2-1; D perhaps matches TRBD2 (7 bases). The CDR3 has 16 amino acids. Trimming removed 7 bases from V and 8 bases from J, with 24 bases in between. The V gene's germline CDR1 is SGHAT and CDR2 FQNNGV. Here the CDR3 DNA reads TGTGCCAGCAAGGGGTTTTGGCAGGGGAGGGTTTATGAGCAGTTCTTC. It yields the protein CASKGFWQGRVYEQFF.

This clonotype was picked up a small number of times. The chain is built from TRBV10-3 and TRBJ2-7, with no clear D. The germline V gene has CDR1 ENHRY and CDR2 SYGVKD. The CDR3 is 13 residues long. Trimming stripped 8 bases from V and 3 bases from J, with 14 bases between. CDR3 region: CAIGSALDYEQYF. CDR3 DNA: TGTGCCATCGGGTCGGCTTTAGACTACGAGCAGTACTTC.

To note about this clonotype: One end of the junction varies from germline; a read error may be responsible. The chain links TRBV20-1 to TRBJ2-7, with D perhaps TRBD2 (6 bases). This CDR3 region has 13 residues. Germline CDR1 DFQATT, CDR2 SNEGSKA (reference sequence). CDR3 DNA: TGCAGTGCTAGCCGGCTAGCGAGTTACGAGCAGGACTTC. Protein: CSASRLASYEQDF.

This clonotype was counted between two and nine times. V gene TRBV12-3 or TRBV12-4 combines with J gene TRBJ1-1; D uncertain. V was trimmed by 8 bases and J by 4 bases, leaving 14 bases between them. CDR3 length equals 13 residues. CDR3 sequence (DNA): TGTGCCAGCTCAGTGGTGATGAGCACTGAAGCTTTCTTT. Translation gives CASSVVMSTEAFF.

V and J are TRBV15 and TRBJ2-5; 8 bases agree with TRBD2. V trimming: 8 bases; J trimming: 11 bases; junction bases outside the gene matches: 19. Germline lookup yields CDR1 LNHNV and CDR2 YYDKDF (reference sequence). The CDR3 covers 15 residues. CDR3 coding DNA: TGTGCCACCCAGGCACTAGCGGATGTCTACAATGAGCAGTACTTC. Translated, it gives CATQALADVYNEQYF.

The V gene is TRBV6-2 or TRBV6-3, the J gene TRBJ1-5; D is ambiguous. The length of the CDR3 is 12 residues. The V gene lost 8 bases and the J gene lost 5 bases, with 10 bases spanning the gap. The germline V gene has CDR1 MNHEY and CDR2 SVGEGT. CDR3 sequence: CASSETYQPQHF. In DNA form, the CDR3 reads TGTGCCAGCTCAGAAACCTATCAGCCCCAGCATTTT.

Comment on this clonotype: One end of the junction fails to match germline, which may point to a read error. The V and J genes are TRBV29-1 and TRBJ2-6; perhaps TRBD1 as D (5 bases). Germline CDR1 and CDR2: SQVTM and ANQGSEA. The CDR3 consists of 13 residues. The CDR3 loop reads CSVASTGANVPTF. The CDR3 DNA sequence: TGCAGCGTTGCCTCAACTGGGGCCAACGTCCCGACTTTC.

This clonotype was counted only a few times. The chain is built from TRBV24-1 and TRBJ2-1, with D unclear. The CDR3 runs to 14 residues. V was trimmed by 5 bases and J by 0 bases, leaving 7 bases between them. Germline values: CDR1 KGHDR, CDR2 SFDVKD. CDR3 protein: CATSGRSSYNEQFF. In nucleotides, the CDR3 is TGTGCCACCAGTGGCAGGAGCTCCTACAATGAGCAGTTCTTC.

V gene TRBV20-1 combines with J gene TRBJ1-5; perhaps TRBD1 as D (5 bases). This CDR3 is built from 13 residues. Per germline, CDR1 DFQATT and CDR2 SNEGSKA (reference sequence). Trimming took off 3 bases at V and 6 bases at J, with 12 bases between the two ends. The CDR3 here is CSARMGVGQPQHF. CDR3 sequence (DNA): TGCAGTGCTAGGATGGGGGTAGGTCAGCCCCAGCATTTT.

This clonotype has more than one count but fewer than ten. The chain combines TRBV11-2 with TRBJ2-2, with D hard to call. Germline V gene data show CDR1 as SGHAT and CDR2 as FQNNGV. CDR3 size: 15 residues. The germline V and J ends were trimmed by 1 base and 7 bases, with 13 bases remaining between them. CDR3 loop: CASSLVMKFSGELFF. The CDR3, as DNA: TGTGCCAGCAGCTTAGTTATGAAGTTCAGCGGGGAGCTGTTTTTT.

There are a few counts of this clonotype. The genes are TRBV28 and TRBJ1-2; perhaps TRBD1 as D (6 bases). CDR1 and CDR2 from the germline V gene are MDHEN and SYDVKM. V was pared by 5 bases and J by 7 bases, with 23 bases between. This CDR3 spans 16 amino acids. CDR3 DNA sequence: TGTGCCAGCAGTAGGGCAGGGGATCTGAAAAGCCGTGGCTACACCTTC. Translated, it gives CASSRAGDLKSRGYTF.

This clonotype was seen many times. The CDR3 nucleotides are TGCAGTGCTAGGGGAGGGAGCCTGGACGACTACGAGCAGTACTTC. Translated, it gives CSARGGSLDDYEQYF. The chain combines TRBV20-1 with TRBJ2-7; the match to TRBD2 covers 7 bases. Germline trimming cut 3 bases from V and 3 bases from J; bases unmatched to any gene: 11. The germline CDR1 and CDR2 sequences are DFQATT and SNEGSKA (reference sequence). CDR3 length: 15 amino acids.

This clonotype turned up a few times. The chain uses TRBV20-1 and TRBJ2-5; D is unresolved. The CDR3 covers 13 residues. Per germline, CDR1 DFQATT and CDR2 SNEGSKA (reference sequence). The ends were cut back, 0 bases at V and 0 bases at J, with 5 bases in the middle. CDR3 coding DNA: TGCAGTGCTAGAGAGGGCAACCAAGAGACCCAGTACTTC. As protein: CSAREGNQETQYF.

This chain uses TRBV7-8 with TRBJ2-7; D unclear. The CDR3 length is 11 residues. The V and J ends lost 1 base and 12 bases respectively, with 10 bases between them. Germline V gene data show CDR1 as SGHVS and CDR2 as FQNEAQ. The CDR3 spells CASSLDDKWYF. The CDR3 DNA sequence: TGTGCCAGCAGCTTAGACGATAAGTGGTACTTC.

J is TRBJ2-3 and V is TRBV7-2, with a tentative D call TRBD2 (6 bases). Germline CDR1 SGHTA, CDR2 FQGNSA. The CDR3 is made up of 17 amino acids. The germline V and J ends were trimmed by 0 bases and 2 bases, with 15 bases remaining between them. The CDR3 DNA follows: TGTGCCAGCAGCTTAGCGGAGGGTACACGCTTCACAGATACGCAGTATTTT. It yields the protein CASSLAEGTRFTDTQYF.